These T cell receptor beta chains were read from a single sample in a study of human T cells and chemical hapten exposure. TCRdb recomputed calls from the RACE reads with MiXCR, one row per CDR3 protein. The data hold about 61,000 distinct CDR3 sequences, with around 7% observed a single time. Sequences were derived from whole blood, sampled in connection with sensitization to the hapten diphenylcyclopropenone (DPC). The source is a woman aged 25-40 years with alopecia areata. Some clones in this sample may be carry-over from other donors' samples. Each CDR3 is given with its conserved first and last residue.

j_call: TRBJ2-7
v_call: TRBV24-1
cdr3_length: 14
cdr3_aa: CATSVSDFPYEQYF

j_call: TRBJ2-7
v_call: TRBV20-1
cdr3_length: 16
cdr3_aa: CSARVIGQRTPYEQYF

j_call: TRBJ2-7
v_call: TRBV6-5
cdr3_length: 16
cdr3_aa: CASSYERRLGRYEQYF

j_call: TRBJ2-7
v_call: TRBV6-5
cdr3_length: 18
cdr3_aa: CASSYHGTSGGWAYEQYF

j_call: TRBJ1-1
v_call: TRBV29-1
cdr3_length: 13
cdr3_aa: CSVRRASNTEAFF

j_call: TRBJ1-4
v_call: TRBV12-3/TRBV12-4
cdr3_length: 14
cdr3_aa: CASSLGVPNEKLFF

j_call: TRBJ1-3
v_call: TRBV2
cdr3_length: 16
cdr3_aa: CASTQRSTGSGNTIYF

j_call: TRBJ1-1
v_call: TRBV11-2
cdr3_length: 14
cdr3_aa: CASSAIHLTREAFF

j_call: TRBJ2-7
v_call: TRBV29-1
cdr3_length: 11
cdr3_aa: CSVQGSYEQYF

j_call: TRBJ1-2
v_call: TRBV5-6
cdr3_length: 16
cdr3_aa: CASSLLVGLPNYGYTF

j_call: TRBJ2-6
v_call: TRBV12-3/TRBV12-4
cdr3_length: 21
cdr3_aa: CASGGSGGVVTYHPGANVLTF

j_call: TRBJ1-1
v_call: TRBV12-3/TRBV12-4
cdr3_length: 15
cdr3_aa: CASSPQGGANTEAFF

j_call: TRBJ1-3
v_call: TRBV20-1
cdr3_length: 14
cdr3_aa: CSARQGGLGNTIYF

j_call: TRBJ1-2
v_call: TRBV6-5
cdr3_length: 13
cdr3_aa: CASSYSPGVGYTF

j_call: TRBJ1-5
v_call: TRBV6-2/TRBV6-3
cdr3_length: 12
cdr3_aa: CASTQGRQPQHF

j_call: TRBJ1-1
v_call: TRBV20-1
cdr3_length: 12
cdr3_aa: CRAVLMNTEAFF

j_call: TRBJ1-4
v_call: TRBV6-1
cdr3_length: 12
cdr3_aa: CASSGLNEKLFF

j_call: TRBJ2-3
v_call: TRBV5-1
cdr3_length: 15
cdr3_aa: CASSSTGTGVDTQYF

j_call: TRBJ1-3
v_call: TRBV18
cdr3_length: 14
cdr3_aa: CASSPPSESDTIYF

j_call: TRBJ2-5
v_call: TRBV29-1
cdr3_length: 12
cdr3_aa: CSVEGGGETQYF

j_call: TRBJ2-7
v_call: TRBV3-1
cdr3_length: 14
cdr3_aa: CASSQVGRDYEQYF

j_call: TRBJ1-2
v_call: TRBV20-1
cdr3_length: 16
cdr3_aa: CSASGRTGHSNYGYTF

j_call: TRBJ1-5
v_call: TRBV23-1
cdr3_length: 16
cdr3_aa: CASSRPGTDSNQPQHF

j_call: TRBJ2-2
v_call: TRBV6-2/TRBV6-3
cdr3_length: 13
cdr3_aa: CASSYRGTGELFF

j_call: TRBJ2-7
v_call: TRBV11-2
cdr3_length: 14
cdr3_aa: CASSPTRGRYEQYF

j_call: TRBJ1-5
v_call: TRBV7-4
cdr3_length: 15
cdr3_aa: CASSPSSPYNQPQHF

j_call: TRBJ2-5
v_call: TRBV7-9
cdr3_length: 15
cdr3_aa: CASSQGQAGWETQYF

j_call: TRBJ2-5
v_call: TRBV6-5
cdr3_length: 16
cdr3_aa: CASSYSPLAGVETQYF

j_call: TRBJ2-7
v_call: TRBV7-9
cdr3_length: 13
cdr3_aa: CASAFGGGEEQYF

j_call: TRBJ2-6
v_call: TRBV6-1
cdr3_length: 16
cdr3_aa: CASSSGRFSGANVLTF

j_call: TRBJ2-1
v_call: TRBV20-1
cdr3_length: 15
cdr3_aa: CSASRGGQSNNEQFF

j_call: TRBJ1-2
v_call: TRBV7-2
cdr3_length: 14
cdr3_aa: CASSLVREIYGYTF

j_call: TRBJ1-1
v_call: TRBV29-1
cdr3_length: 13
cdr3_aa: CSVERTVDTEAFF

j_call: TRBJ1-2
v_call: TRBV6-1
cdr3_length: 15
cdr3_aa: CASRGQGLIDYGYTF

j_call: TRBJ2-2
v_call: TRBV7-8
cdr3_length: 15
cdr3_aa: CASSNDDRPSGELFF

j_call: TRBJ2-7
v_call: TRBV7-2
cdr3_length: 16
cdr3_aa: CASSETYRGSSYEQYF

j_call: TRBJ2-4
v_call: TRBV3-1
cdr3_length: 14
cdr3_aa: CASSQGRVGWVQYF

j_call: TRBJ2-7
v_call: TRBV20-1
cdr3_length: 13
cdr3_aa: CSARDRYRDEQYF

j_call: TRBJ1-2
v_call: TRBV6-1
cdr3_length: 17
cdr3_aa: CASSDRDNSLELYGYTF

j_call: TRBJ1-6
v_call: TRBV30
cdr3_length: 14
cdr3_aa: CAWSKGQRDSPLHF

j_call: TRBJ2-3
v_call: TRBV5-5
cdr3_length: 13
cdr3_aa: CASSLWSTDTQYF

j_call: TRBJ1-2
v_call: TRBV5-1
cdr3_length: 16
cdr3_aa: CASSRDPTLPNYGYTF

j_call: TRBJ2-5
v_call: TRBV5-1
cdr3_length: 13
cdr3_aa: CASSLERLETQYF

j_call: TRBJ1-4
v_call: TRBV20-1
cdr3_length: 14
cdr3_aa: CSATPRGIGEKLFF

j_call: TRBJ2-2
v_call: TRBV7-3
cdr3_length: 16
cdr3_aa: CASSRTSPTNTGELFF

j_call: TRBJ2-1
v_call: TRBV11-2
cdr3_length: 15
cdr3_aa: CASSRFPSSYNEQFF

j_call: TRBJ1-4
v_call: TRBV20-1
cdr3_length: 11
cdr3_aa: CSARDEEKLFF

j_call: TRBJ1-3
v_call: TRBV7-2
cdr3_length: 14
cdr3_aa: CASSLVDRGNTIYF

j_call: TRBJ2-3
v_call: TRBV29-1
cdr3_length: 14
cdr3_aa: CSTGQATSTDTQYF

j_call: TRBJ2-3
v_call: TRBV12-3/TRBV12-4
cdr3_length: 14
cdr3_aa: CASSLGGLRDTQYF

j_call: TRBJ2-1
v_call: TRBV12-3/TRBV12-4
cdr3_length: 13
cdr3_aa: CASTLTGDNEQFF

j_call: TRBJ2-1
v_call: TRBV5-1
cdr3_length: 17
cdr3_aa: CASSPITSGVNYNEQFF

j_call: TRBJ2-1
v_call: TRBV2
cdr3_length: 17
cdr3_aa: CASSVAGAGISYNEQFF

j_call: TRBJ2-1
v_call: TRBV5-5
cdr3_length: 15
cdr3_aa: CASSSPGRTYNEQFF

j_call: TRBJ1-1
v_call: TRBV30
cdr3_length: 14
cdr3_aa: CAWAWGLGNTEAFF

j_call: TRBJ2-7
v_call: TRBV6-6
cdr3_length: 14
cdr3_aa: CASSYGTETYEQYF

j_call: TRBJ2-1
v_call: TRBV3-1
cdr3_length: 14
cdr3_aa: CASGGLAANNEQFF

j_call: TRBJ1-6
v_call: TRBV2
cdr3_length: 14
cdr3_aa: CASSDSGEVSPLHF

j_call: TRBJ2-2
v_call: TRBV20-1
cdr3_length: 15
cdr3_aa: CSARVWTSLDGELFF